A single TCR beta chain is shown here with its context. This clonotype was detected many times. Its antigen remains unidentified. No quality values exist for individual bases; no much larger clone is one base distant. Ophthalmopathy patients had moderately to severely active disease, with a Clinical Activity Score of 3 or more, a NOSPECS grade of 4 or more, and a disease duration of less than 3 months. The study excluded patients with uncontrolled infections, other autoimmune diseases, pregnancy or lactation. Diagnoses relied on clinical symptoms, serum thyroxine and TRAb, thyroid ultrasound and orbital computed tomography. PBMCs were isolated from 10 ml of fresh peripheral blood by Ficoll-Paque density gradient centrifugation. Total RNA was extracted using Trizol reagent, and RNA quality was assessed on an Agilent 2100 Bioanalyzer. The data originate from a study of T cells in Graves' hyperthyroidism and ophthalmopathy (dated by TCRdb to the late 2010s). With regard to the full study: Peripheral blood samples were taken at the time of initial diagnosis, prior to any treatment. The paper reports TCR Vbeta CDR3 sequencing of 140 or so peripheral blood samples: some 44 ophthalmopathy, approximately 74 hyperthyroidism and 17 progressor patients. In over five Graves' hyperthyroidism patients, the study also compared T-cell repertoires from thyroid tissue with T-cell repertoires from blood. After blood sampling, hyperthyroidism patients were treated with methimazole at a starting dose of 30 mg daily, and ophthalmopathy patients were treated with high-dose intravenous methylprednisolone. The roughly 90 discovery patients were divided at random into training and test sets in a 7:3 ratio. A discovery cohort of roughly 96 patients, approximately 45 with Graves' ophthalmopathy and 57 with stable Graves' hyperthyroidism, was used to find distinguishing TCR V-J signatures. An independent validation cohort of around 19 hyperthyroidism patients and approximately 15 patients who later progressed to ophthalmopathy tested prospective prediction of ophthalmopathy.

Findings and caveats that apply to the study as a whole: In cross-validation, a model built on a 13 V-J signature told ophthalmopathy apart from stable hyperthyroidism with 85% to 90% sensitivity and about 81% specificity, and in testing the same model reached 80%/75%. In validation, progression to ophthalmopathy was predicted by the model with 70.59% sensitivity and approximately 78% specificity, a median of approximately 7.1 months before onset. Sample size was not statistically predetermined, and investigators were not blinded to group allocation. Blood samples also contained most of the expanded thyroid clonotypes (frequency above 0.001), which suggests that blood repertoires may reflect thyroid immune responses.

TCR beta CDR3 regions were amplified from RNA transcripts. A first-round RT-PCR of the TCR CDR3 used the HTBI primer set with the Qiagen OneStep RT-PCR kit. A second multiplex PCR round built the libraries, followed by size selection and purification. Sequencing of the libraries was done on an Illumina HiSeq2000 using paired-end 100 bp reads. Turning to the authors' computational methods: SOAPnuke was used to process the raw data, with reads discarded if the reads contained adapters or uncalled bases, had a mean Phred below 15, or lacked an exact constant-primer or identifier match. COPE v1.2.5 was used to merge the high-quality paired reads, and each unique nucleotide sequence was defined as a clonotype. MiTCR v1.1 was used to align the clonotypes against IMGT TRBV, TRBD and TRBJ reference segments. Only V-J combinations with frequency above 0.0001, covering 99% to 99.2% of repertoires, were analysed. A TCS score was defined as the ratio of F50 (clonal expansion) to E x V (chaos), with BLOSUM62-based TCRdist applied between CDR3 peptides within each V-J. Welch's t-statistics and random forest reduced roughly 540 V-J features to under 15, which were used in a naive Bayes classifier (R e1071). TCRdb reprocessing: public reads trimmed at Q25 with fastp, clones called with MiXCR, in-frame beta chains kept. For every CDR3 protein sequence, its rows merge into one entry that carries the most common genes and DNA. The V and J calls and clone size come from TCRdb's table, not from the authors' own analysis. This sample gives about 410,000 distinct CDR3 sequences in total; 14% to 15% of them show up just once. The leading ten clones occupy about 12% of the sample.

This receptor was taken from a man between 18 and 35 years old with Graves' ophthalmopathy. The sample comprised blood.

The DNA is TGTGCCAGCACCCTGGGAGGGGCTGGCTACACCTTC. Its translation reads: CASTLGGAGYTF. The rearranged segments are TRBV11-2 and TRBJ1-2, with TRBD1 perhaps the D gene, on 5 matching bases. V is clipped by 7 bases and J by 7 bases, and the sequence between their germline boundaries is 13 bases long. The CDR3 sequence holds 12 residues, the cysteine and phenylalanine included. This entry keeps only the CDR3 DNA: 36 bases, framed from base 1. The germline V gene sets CDR1 to SGHAT and CDR2 to FQNNGV.